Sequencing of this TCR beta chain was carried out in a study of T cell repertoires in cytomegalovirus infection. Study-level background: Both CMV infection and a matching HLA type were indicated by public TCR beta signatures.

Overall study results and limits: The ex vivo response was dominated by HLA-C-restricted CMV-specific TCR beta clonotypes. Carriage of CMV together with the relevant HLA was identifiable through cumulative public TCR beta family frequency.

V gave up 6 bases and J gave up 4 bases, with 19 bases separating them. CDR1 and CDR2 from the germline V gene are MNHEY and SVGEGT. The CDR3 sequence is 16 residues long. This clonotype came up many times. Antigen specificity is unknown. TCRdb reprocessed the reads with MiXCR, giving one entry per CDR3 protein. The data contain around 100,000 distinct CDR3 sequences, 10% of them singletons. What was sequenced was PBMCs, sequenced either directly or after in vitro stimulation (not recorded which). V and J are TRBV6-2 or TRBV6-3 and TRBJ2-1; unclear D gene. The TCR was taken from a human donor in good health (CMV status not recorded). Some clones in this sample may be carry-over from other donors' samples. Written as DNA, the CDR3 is TGTGCCAGCAGGCCCTACTGGCTCTCTAGATACAATGAGCAGTTCTTC. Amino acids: CASRPYWLSRYNEQFF.